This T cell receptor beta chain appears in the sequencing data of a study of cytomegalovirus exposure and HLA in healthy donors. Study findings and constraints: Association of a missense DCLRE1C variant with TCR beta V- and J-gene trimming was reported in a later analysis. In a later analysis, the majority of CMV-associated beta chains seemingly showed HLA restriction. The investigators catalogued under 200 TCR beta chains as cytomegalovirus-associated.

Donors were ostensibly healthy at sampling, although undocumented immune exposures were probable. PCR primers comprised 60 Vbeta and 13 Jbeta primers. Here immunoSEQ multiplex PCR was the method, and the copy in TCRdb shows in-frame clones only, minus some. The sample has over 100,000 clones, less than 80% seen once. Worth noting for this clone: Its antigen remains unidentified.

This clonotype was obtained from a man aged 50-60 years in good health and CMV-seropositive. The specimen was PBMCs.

The CDR3 nucleotides read TGCGCCAGCAGCTTGGTTCCAGGGATAGAAAATGAGCAGTTCTTC. Amino acid sequence: CASSLVPGIENEQFF. J is TRBJ2-1 and V is TRBV5-1, with D perhaps matching TRBD1 (5 bases). CDR1 SGHRS and CDR2 YFSETQ come from the germline V gene. The CDR3 sequence is 15 residues long. V gave up 0 bases and J gave up 7 bases, with 14 bases separating them. The full variable domain, rest sourced from reference TRBV5-1 and TRBJ2-1, is KAGVTQTPRYLIKTRGQQVTLSCSPISGHRSVSWYQQTPGQGLQFLFEYFSETQRNKGNFPGRFSGRQFSNSRSEMNVSTLELGDSALYLCASSLVPGIENEQFFGPGTRLTVL.